The clone carrying this T cell receptor beta chain was found a few times. There are 13 residues in the CDR3. The germline CDR1 and CDR2 sequences are SGHVS and FQNEAQ. Trimming removed 2 bases at V and 5 bases at J, with 9 bases between. This sample stems from a study of T cells in Graves' hyperthyroidism and ophthalmopathy. Amplified TCR beta CDR3 regions derived from RNA transcripts. When the TCR CDR3 underwent first-round RT-PCR, the HTBI primer set was used. MiXCR, applied by TCRdb to the multiplex PCR reads, yields one record per CDR3 protein. The sample holds hundreds of thousands of distinct CDR3 sequences, about 45% seen once.

Sequences were obtained from peripheral blood or thyroid tissue (not recorded which). This chain connects TRBV7-8 to TRBJ1-1; perhaps TRBD1 as D (5 bases). The receptor was isolated from an adult man with Graves' disease, either hyperthyroidism or ophthalmopathy (not recorded which). In DNA, the CDR3 is TGTGCCAGCAGCTTATGGGGCACGACTGAAGCTTTCTTT. It is translated as CASSLWGTTEAFF.